This TCR beta chain was recorded in a study of cytomegalovirus exposure and HLA in healthy donors. The table lists this clone with a few counts. As yet, its antigen is unknown. The CDR3 runs to 15 residues. The germline gives CDR1 SGHTS, CDR2 YDEGEE. Trimming stripped 8 bases from V and 4 bases from J, with 19 bases between. The PCR made use of 60 Vbeta and 13 Jbeta primers. The protocol was immunoSEQ multiplex PCR, while the TCRdb copy is restricted to in-frame clones and leaves out a portion. The sample yields fewer than 250,000 clones, 60% to 80% seen once. Findings and limits, study-wide: Solely CMV serostatus was available to characterize immune exposure. Indistinguishable V segments such as TRBV6-2 and TRBV6-3 were excluded. Later on, a genetic analysis was performed. It linked a missense variant in DCLRE1C with V- and J-gene trimming of TCR beta.

Sequencing was performed on PBMCs. The clonotype comes from a male donor in good health and CMV-seronegative. The chain combines TRBV5-8 with TRBJ1-5, with D tentatively TRBD1 (5 bases). Here the CDR3 DNA reads TGTGCCAGTGCTGGGACCGGGGGACTGAATCAGCCCCAGCATTTT. Amino acids: CASAGTGGLNQPQHF.